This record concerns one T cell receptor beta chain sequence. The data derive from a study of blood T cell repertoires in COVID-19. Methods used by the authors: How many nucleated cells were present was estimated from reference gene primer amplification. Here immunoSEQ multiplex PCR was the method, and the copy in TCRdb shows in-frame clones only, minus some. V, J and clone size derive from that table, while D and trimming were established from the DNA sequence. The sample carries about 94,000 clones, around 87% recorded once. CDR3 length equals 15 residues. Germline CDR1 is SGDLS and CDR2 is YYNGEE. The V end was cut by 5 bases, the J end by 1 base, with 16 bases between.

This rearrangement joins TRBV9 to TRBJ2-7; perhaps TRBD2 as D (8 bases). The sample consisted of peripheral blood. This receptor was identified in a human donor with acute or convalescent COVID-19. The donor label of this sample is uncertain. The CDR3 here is CASSPREGASYEQYF. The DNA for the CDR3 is TGTGCCAGCAGTCCCCGGGAGGGGGCATCCTACGAGCAGTACTTC.